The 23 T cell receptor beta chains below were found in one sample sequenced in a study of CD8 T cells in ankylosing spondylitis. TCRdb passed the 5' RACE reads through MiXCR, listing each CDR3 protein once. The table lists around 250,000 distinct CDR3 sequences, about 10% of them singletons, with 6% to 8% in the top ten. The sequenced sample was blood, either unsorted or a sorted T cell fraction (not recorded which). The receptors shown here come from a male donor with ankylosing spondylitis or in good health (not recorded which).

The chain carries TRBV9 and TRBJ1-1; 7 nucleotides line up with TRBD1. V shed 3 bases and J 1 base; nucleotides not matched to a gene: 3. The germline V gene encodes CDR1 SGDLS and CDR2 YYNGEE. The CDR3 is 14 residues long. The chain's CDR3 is CASSAGTENTEAFF. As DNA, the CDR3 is TGTGCCAGCAGCGCCGGGACAGAGAACACTGAAGCTTTCTTT.

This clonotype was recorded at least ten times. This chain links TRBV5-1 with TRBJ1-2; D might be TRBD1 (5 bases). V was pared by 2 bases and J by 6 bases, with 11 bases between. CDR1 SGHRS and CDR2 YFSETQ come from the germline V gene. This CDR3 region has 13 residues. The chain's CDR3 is CASSFTGEDGYTF. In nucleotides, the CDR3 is TGCGCCAGCAGCTTCACAGGAGAAGATGGCTACACCTTC.

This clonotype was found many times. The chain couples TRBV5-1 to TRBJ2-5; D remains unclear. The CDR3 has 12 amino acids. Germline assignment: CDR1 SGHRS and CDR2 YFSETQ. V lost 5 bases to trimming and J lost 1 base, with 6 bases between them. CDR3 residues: CASSPTQETQYF. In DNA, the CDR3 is TGCGCCAGCAGTCCCACCCAAGAGACCCAGTACTTC.

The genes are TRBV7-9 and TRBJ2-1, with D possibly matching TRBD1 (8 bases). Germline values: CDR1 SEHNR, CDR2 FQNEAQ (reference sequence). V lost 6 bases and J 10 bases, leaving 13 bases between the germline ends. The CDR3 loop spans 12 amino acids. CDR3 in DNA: TGTGCCAGCAGAACAGGGGGGGAAGAGCAGTTCTTC. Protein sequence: CASRTGGEEQFF.

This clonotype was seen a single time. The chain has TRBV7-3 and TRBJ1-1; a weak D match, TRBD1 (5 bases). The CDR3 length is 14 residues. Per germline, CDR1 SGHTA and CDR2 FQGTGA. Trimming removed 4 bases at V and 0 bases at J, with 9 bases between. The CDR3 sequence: CASSWDGLNTEAFF. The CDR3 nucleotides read TGTGCCAGCAGCTGGGACGGGCTGAACACTGAAGCTTTCTTT.

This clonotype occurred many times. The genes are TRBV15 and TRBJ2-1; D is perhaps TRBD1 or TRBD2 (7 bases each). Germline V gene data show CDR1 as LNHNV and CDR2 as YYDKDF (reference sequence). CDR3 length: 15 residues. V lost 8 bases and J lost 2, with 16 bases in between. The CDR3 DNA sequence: TGTGCCACCCACAGGGGAGGGAGCCCCTACAATGAGCAGTTCTTC. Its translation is CATHRGGSPYNEQFF.

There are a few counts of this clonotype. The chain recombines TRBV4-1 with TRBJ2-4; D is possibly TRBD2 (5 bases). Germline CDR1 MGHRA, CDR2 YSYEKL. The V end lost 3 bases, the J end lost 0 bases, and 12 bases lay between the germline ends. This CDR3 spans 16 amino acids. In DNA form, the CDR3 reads TGCGCCAGCAGCCATAGGACTGTGCTAGCCAAAAACATTCAGTACTTC. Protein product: CASSHRTVLAKNIQYF.

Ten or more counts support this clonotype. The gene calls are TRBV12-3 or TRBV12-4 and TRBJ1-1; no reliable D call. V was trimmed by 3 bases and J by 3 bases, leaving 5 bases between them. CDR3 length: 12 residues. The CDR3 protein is CASSLSYTEAFF. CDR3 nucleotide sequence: TGTGCCAGCAGTTTGTCTTACACTGAAGCTTTCTTT.

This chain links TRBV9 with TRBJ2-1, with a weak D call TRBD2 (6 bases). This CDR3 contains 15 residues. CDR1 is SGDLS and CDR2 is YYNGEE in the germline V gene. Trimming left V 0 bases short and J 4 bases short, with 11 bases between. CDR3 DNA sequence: TGTGCCAGCAGCGTAGGGAGCGGGCTATACAATGAGCAGTTCTTC. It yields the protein CASSVGSGLYNEQFF.

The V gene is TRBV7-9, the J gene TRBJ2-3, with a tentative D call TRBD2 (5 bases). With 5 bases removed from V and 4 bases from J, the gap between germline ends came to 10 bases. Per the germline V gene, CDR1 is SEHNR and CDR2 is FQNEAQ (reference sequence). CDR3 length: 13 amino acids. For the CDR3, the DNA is TGTGCCAGCAGCCCGCGGACTGCAGATACGCAGTATTTT. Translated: CASSPRTADTQYF.

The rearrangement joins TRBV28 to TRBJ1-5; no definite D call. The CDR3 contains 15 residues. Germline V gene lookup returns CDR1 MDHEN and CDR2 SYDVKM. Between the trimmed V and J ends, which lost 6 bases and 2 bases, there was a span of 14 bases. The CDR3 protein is CASRPGKAGNQPQHF. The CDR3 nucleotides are TGTGCCAGCAGACCCGGAAAAGCTGGCAATCAGCCCCAGCATTTT.

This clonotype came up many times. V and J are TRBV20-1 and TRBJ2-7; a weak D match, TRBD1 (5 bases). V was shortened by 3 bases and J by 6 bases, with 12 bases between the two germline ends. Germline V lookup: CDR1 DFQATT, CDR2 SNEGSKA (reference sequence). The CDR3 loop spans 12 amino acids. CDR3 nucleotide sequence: TGCAGTGCTAGTGGGCAGGGTCCCGAGCAGTACTTC. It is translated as CSASGQGPEQYF.

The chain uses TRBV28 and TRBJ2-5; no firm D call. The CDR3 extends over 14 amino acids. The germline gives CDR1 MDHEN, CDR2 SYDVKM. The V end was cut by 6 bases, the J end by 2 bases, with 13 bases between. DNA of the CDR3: TGTGCCAGCAGGGTGGGAATCGGGCAAGAGACCCAGTACTTC. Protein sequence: CASRVGIGQETQYF.

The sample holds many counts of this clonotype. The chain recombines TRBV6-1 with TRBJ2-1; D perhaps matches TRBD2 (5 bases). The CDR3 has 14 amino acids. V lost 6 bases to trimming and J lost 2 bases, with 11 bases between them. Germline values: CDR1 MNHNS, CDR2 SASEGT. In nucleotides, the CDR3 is TGTGCCAGCAGGGCGAGCGGTCCCTACAATGAGCAGTTCTTC. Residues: CASRASGPYNEQFF.

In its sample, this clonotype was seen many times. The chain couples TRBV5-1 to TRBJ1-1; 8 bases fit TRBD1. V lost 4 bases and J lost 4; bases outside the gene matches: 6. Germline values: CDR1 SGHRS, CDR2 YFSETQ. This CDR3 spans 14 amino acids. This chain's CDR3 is CASSPRGLGTEAFF. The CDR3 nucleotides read TGCGCCAGCAGCCCCAGGGGGCTCGGCACTGAAGCTTTCTTT.

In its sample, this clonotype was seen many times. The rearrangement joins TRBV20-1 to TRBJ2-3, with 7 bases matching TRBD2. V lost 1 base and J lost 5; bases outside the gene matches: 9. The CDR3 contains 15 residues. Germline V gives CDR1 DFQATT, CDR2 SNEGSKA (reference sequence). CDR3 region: CSARVPSGVQDTQYF. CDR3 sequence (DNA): TGCAGTGCTAGAGTACCCAGCGGGGTGCAAGATACGCAGTATTTT.

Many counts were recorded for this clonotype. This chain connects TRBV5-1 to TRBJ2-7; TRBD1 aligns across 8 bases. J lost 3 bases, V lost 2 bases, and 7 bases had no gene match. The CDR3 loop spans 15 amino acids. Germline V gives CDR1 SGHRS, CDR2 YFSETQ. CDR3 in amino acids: CASSFTGTGVYEQYF. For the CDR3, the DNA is TGCGCCAGCAGCTTTACCGGGACAGGAGTCTACGAGCAGTACTTC.

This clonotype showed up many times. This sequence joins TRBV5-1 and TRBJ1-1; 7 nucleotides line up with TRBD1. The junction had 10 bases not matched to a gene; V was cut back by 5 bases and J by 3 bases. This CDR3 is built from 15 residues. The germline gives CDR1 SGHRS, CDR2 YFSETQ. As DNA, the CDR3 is TGCGCCAGCAGACAGCGACAGGGAGTAGACACTGAAGCTTTCTTT. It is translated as CASRQRQGVDTEAFF.

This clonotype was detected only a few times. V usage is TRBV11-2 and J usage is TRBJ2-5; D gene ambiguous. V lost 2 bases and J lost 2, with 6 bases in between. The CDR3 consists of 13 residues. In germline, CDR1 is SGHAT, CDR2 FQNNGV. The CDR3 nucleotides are TGTGCCAGCAGCTTATCAGTTCAAGAGACCCAGTACTTC. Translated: CASSLSVQETQYF.

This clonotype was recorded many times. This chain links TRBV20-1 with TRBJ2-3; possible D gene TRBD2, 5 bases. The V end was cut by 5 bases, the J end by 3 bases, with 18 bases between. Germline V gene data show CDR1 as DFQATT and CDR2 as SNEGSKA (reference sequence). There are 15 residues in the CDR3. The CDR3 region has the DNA TGCAGTGCTCCCCATTTTCTCCGGGGAACAGATACGCAGTATTTT. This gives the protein CSAPHFLRGTDTQYF.

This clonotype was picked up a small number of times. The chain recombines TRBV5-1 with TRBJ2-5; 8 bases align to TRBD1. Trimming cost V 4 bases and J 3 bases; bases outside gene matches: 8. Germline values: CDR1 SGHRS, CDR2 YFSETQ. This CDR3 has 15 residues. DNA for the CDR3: TGCGCCAGCAGCAAAGGACAGGGAAAGAAAGAGACCCAGTACTTC. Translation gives CASSKGQGKKETQYF.

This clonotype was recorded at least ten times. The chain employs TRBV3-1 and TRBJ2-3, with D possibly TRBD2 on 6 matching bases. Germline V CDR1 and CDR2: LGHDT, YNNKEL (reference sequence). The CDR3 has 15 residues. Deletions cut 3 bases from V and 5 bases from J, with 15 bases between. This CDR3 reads CASSQSGSIGDTQYF. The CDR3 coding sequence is TGTGCCAGCAGCCAGTCCGGGAGTATAGGAGATACGCAGTATTTT.

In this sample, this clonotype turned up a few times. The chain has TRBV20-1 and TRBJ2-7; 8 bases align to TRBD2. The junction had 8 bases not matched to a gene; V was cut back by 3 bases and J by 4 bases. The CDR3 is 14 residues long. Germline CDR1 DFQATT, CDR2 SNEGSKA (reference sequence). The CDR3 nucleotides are TGCAGTGCTAGGCCAGCGGGGGAGGGTTACGAGCAGTACTTC. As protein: CSARPAGEGYEQYF.